The clone carrying this T cell receptor beta chain was observed many times. Stated time point: blood at routine non-recurrence follow-up after resection. This sample stems from a study of spatial heterogeneity in lung cancer. Germline CDR1 and CDR2: SGHAT and FQNNGV. With 5 bases removed from V and 5 bases from J, the gap between germline ends came to 12 bases. The CDR3 covers 13 residues. TCRdb ran MiXCR on the 5' RACE reads and lists one entry per CDR3 protein. The sample shows under 150,000 distinct CDR3 sequences, under 14% of them seen only once. The TCR originated in a female donor with early-stage non-small cell lung cancer. The source material was PBMCs, sampled at follow-up. The rearrangement links TRBV11-2 to TRBJ2-5; maybe TRBD1 (5 bases). CDR3 region: CASSGRVMETQYF. The CDR3 DNA sequence: TGTGCCAGCAGCGGCAGGGTGATGGAGACCCAGTACTTC.